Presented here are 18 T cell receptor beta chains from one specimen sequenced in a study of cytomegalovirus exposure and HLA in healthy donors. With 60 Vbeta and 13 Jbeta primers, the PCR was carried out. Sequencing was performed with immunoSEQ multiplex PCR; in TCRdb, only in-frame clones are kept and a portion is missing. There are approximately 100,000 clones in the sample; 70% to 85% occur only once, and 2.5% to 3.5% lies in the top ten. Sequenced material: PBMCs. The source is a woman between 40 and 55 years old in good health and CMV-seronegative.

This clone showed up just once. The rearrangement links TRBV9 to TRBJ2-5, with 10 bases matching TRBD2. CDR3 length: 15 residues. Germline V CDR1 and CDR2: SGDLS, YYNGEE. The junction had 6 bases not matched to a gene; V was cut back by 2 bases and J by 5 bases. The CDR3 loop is CASSVLAGVRETQYF. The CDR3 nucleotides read TGTGCCAGCAGCGTCCTAGCGGGGGTTAGGGAGACCCAGTACTTC.

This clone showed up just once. CDR3 sequence: CASSGVGGGLYEQYF. The CDR3 DNA follows: TGTGCCAGCAGCGGAGTGGGCGGGGGCCTTTACGAGCAGTACTTC. The chain carries TRBV9 and TRBJ2-7, with TRBD2 as a possible D gene (7 bases). The CDR3 contains 15 residues. With 3 bases removed from V and 4 bases from J, the gap between germline ends came to 17 bases. The germline V gene encodes CDR1 SGDLS and CDR2 YYNGEE.

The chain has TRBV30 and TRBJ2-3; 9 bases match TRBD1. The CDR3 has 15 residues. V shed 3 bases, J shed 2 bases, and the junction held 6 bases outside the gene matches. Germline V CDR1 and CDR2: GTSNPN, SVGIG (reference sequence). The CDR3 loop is CAWSGTGRSTDTQYF. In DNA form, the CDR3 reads TGTGCCTGGAGCGGGACAGGGAGGTCCACAGATACGCAGTATTTT.

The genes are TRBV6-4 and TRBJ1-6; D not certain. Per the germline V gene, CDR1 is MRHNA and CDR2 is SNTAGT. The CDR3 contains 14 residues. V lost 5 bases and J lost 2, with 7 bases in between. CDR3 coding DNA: TGTGCCAGCAGTTTCTCTCCCTATAATTCACCCCTCCACTTT. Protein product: CASSFSPYNSPLHF.

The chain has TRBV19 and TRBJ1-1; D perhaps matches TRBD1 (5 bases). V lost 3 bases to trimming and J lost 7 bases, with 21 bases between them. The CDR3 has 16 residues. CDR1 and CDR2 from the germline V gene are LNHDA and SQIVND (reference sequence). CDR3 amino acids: CASSMTGTTGGIEAFF. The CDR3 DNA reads TGTGCCAGTAGTATGACGGGGACTACAGGAGGGATTGAAGCTTTCTTT.

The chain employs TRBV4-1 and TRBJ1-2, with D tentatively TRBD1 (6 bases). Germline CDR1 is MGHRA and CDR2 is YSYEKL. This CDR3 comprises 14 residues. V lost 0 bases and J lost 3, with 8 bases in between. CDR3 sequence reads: CASSQDRGHYGYTF. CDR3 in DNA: TGCGCCAGCAGCCAAGACAGGGGACACTATGGCTACACCTTC.

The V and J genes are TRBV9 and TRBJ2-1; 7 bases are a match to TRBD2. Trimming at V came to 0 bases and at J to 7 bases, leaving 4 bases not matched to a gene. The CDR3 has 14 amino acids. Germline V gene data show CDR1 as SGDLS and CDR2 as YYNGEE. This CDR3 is CASSVVGGGNEQFF. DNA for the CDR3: TGTGCCAGCAGCGTAGTTGGGGGAGGGAATGAGCAGTTCTTC.

The CDR3 reads CASSLPQFGGNEKLFF. Written as DNA, the CDR3 is TGTGCCAGCAGTTTACCCCAGTTCGGGGGTAATGAAAAACTGTTTTTT. The rearrangement joins TRBV28 to TRBJ1-4; maybe TRBD1 (5 bases). The CDR3 covers 16 residues. With 2 bases removed from V and 4 bases from J, the gap between germline ends came to 14 bases. The V gene's germline CDR1 is MDHEN and CDR2 SYDVKM. Together with reference TRBV28 and TRBJ1-4, the CDR3 gives the full variable domain: DVKVTQSSRYLVKRTGEKVFLECVQDMDHENMFWYRQDPGLGLRLIYFSYDVKMKEKGDIPEGYSVSREKKERFSLILESASTNQTSMYLCASSLPQFGGNEKLFFGSGTQLSVL.

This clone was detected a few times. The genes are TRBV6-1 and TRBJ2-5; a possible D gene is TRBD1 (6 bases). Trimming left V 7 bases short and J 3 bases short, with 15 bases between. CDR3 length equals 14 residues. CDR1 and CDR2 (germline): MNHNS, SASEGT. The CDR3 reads CASNRDPGEETQYF. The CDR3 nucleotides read TGTGCCAGCAACCGGGACCCAGGGGAAGAGACCCAGTACTTC.

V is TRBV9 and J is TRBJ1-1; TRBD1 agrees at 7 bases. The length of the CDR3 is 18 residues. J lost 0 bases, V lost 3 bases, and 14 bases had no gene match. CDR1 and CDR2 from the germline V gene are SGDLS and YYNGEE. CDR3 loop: CASSAIWMEGTVNTEAFF. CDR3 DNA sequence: TGTGCCAGCAGCGCTATATGGATGGAGGGGACAGTGAACACTGAAGCTTTCTTT.

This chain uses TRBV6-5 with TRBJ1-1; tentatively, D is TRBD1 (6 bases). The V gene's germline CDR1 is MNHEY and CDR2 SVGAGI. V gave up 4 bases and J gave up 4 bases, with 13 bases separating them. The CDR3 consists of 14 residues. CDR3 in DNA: TGTGCCAGCAGTTCCAGGGGAGGGGGCACTGAAGCTTTCTTT. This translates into CASSSRGGGTEAFF.

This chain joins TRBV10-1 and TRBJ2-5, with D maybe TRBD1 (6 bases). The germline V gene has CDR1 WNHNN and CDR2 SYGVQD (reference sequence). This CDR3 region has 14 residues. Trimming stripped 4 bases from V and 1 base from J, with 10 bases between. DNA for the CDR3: TGCGCCAGCAGTGGGACGGACAGCCAAGAGACCCAGTACTTC. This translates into CASSGTDSQETQYF.

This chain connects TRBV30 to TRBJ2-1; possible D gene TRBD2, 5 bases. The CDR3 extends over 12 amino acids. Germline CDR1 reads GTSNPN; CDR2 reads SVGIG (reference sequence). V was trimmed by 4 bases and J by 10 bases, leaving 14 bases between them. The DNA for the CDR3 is TGTGCCTGGAACCCCTCGAGCGGCGAGCAGTTCTTC. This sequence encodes CAWNPSSGEQFF.

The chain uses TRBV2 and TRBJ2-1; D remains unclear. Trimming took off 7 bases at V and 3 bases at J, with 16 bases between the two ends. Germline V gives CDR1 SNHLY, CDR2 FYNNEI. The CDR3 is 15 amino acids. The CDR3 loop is CASKQGLEFYNEQFF. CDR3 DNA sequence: TGTGCCAGCAAACAAGGCCTAGAGTTCTACAATGAGCAGTTCTTC.

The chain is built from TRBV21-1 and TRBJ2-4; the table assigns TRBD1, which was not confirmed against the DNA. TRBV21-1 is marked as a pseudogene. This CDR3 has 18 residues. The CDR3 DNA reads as TGTGCCAGCAGACCCACCGGGACAACGGACTCAGTCAAAAACATTCAGTACTTC. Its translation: CASRPTGTTDSVKNIQYF.

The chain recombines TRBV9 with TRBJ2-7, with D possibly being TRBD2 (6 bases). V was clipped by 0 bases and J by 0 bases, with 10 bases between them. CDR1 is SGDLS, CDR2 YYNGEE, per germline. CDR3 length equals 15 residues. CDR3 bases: TGTGCCAGCAGCGTAGAGGCTAGCGACTCCTACGAGCAGTACTTC. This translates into CASSVEASDSYEQYF.

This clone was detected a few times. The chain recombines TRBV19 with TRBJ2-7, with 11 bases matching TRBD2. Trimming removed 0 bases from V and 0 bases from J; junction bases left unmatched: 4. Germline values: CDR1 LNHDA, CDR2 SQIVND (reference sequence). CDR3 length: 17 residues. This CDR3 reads CASSIEGTSGSSYEQYF. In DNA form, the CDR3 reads TGTGCCAGTAGTATAGAAGGGACTAGCGGATCCTCCTACGAGCAGTACTTC. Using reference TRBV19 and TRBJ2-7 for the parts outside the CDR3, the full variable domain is DGGITQSPKYLFRKEGQNVTLSCEQNLNHDAMYWYRQDPGQGLRLIYYSQIVNDFQKGDIAEGYSVSREKKESFPLTVTSAQKNPTAFYLCASSIEGTSGSSYEQYFGPGTRLTVT.

The CDR3 protein is CASSLWQERNTIYF. For the CDR3, the DNA is TGTGCCAGCAGCTTATGGCAGGAAAGAAACACCATATATTTT. This chain links TRBV7-2 with TRBJ1-3; D uncertain. This CDR3 is 14 amino acids long. Trimming took off 2 bases at V and 5 bases at J, with 10 bases between the two ends. In germline, CDR1 is SGHTA, CDR2 FQGNSA.